These 25 T cell receptor beta chains were sequenced from one sample in a study of metastatic and nonmetastatic thyroid tumors. MiXCR reprocessed the PCR reads for TCRdb. This repertoire shows 25,000 to 35,000 clones, around 25% found once; its top ten account for under 10%. Patients underwent thyroid surgery, and none had received any treatment before it. Source material: blood. The receptors stem from a female donor with papillary thyroid cancer or a benign thyroid nodule (not recorded which). Some clones in this sample may be carry-over from other donors' samples.

This clone was seen many times. V is TRBV10-1 and J is TRBJ2-2; TRBD2 matches 7 bases. The CDR3 is 16 residues long. In germline, CDR1 is WNHNN, CDR2 SYGVQD (reference sequence). Unmatched junction bases numbered 2, after V lost 0 bases and J lost 1 base. The CDR3 bases are TGCGCCAGCAGTGAGTCCGCTAGCGGGAACACCGGGGAGCTGTTTTTT. This translates into CASSESASGNTGELFF.

This clone was counted at least ten times. This chain uses TRBV11-3 with TRBJ2-6, with D maybe TRBD2 (7 bases). CDR3 length: 18 amino acids. CDR1 is SGHNT, CDR2 YENEEA, per germline. V was cut by 1 base and J by 2 bases, with 15 bases left in between. The CDR3 loop is CASSLVAGAGAGANVLTF. For the CDR3, the DNA is TGTGCCAGCAGCTTAGTGGCGGGGGCGGGTGCTGGGGCCAACGTCCTGACTTTC.

The chain uses TRBV18 and TRBJ1-1; D might be TRBD1 (5 bases). The CDR3 loop spans 14 amino acids. The V end lost 0 bases, the J end lost 5 bases, and 10 bases lay between the germline ends. The germline V gene has CDR1 KGHSH and CDR2 LQKENI. This CDR3 reads CASSPPLRGTEAFF. The CDR3 DNA follows: TGTGCCAGCTCACCACCGTTGAGGGGTACTGAAGCTTTCTTT.

Comments on this clone: A much larger clonotype is one base distant, so this may be a read error. J is TRBJ2-7 and V is TRBV18, with a possible D match to TRBD1 (5 bases). CDR1 and CDR2 from the germline V gene are KGHSH and LQKENI. The CDR3 loop spans 12 amino acids. The CDR3 protein is CASSTQGAEQCF. CDR3 nucleotides: TGTGCCAGCTCAACGCAGGGTGCGGAGCAGTGCTTC.

This clone was counted many times. The CDR3 region is CASDRGQSRGYTF. As DNA, the CDR3 is TGTGCCAGTGACCGAGGACAGTCGAGAGGCTACACCTTC. This chain connects TRBV19 to TRBJ1-2; maybe TRBD1 (6 bases). CDR1 LNHDA and CDR2 SQIVND come from the germline V gene (reference sequence). Trimming pared 8 bases from V and 8 bases from J, leaving 18 bases between. The CDR3 runs to 13 residues.

The sample holds many counts of this clone. The V and J genes are TRBV6-1 and TRBJ1-5; 7 bases map to TRBD1. Germline V gene data show CDR1 as MNHNS and CDR2 as SASEGT. The trim removed 6 bases at V and 7 bases at J, leaving 9 bases unmatched. This CDR3 has 14 amino acids. The CDR3 protein is CASRLQGFRQPQHF. CDR3 bases: TGTGCCAGCAGGTTACAGGGGTTCCGACAGCCCCAGCATTTT.

On this clone: A junction end diverges from the germline sequence, so it may reflect a read error. The J gene is TRBJ2-2, the V gene TRBV10-1; D may correspond to TRBD1 or TRBD2 (5 bases each). The germline CDR1 and CDR2 sequences are WNHNN and SYGVQD (reference sequence). This CDR3 is 13 amino acids long. The CDR3 is CDSSEQTVGDLFF. The CDR3 coding sequence is TGCGACAGCAGTGAACAGACCGTCGGGGACCTGTTTTTT.

This clone was recorded a few times. This sequence joins TRBV6-1 and TRBJ1-2, with TRBD1 identical over 8 bases. This CDR3 region has 16 residues. The V and J ends lost 6 bases and 4 bases, in that order; junction bases with no gene match: 13. Per the germline V gene, CDR1 is MNHNS and CDR2 is SASEGT. The chain's CDR3 is CASSQNKRTGSYGYTF. CDR3 in DNA: TGTGCCAGCAGCCAGAACAAACGGACAGGGAGCTATGGCTACACCTTC.

This clone came up many times. The chain employs TRBV20-1 and TRBJ2-5; D is perhaps TRBD2 (5 bases). V was pared by 3 bases and J by 2 bases, with 13 bases between. CDR3 size: 14 residues. The germline V gene has CDR1 DFQATT and CDR2 SNEGSKA (reference sequence). The CDR3 DNA follows: TGCAGTGCTAGGACCCCGGACTTACAAGAGACCCAGTACTTC. Translating gives CSARTPDLQETQYF.

The rearrangement joins TRBV6-4 to TRBJ2-6; 8 bases line up with TRBD2. Germline CDR1 reads MRHNA; CDR2 reads SNTAGT. The CDR3 has 16 residues. V trimming: 2 bases; J trimming: 2 bases; junction bases outside the gene matches: 2. The CDR3 DNA reads TGTGCCAGCAGTGACACGGGGGGGGCTGGGGCCAACGTCCTGACTTTC. Residues: CASSDTGGAGANVLTF.

The rearrangement joins TRBV4-2 to TRBJ2-3; 11 bases match TRBD1. The CDR3 consists of 16 residues. Trimming cost V 3 bases and J 4 bases; bases outside gene matches: 6. CDR1 and CDR2 (germline): LGHNA, YNFKEQ. CDR3 amino acids: CASSHHQGQGADTQYF. CDR3 nucleotide sequence: TGTGCCAGCAGCCACCACCAGGGACAGGGGGCAGATACGCAGTATTTT.

This clone was seen once. The chain has TRBV13 and TRBJ2-3; 12 bases map to TRBD2. With V trimmed by 5 bases and J by 6 bases, 12 bases remained unmatched. This CDR3 contains 17 residues. Per the germline V gene, CDR1 is PRHDT and CDR2 is FYEKMQ (reference sequence). The CDR3 protein is CASSLLAGGSGLDTQYF. CDR3 in DNA: TGTGCCAGCAGCCTACTAGCGGGGGGCTCCGGACTTGATACGCAGTATTTT.

The chain joins TRBV20-1 to TRBJ2-7; tentative D call: TRBD1 (6 bases). V lost 0 bases, J lost 0 bases, and 15 bases lay in between. Per germline, CDR1 DFQATT and CDR2 SNEGSKA (reference sequence). This CDR3 is 16 amino acids long. CDR3 protein: CSARDLRQASSYEQYF. The CDR3 DNA follows: TGCAGTGCTAGAGATCTTAGACAGGCATCCTCCTACGAGCAGTACTTC.

This clone came up many times. This chain joins TRBV18 and TRBJ1-5; D is unclear. The CDR3 runs to 13 residues. Germline V CDR1 and CDR2: KGHSH, LQKENI. V was cut by 3 bases and J by 3 bases, with 6 bases left in between. The CDR3 DNA is TGTGCCAGCTCACCGGAAGCCAATCAGCCCCAGCATTTT. It specifies CASSPEANQPQHF.

This clone occurred once. The chain employs TRBV6-5 and TRBJ2-1; perhaps TRBD1 as D (5 bases). Trimming took off 4 bases at V and 7 bases at J, with 11 bases between the two ends. This CDR3 region has 13 residues. The germline V gene encodes CDR1 MNHEY and CDR2 SVGAGI. The DNA for the CDR3 is TGTGCCAGCAGTTCTACAGGAATAAATGAGCAGTTCTTC. Its protein is CASSSTGINEQFF.

By sample share, this clone is medium-sized. The V gene is TRBV27, the J gene TRBJ2-7; tentatively, D is TRBD1 (6 bases). The germline V and J ends were trimmed by 5 bases and 5 bases, with 16 bases remaining between them. Per the germline V gene, CDR1 is MNHEY and CDR2 is SMNVEV (reference sequence). The CDR3 has 14 residues. CDR3 residues: CASSRRGTGNEQYF. In DNA, the CDR3 is TGTGCCAGCAGTCGACGGGGAACAGGGAACGAGCAGTACTTC.

Within the sample, this clone is medium-sized. The J gene is TRBJ2-7, the V gene TRBV28; 11 bases are a match to TRBD1. V lost 8 bases, J lost 2 bases, and 8 bases stayed unmatched. CDR3 length equals 15 residues. Germline CDR1 MDHEN, CDR2 SYDVKM. The CDR3 DNA reads TGTGCCAGCTCTGGCTCGGGACAGGGGGCCTACGAGCAGTACTTC. Its protein product is CASSGSGQGAYEQYF.

This clone showed up many times. The chain recombines TRBV11-2 with TRBJ1-1; possibly TRBD1 for D (6 bases). Germline-derived CDR1 and CDR2 are SGHAT and FQNNGV. This CDR3 has 15 amino acids. The V and J ends lost 1 base and 5 bases respectively, with 14 bases between them. The DNA of the CDR3 is TGTGCCAGCAGCTTAGGTGTAGGGGGACGGACTGAAGCTTTCTTT. Translation: CASSLGVGGRTEAFF.

This clone occurred many times. The V gene is TRBV28, the J gene TRBJ1-1; TRBD1 aligns across 8 bases. Germline assignment: CDR1 MDHEN and CDR2 SYDVKM. This CDR3 spans 15 amino acids. V lost 5 bases, J lost 1 base, and 6 bases stayed unmatched. CDR3 amino acids: CASSIITGGNTEAFF. Here the CDR3 DNA reads TGTGCCAGCAGTATTATCACAGGGGGGAACACTGAAGCTTTCTTT.

This clone was observed at least ten times. Other DNA sequences within the sample encode an identical CDR3. This chain uses TRBV5-4 with TRBJ2-5, with D possibly called TRBD1 or TRBD2 (5 bases each). Germline CDR1 reads SGHNT; CDR2 reads YYREEE (reference sequence). CDR3 length equals 14 residues. V was cut by 4 bases and J by 2 bases, with 12 bases left in between. In DNA, the CDR3 is TGTGCCAGCAGCGGAACGGGACCACAAGAGACCCAGTACTTC. As protein: CASSGTGPQETQYF.

The count of this clone is one. The genes are TRBV20-1 and TRBJ1-5; 8 bases are shared with TRBD1. This CDR3 is 15 amino acids long. Germline CDR1 reads DFQATT; CDR2 reads SNEGSKA (reference sequence). V dropped 6 bases and J dropped 3; count of bases not matched to a gene: 10. As DNA, the CDR3 is TGCAGTGCGCACAGGGGGGGCTCGGTCAATCAGCCCCAGCATTTT. Translation gives CSAHRGGSVNQPQHF.

This clone was observed many times. The chain carries TRBV12-3 or TRBV12-4 and TRBJ2-1; TRBD2 agrees at 8 bases. V lost 3 bases and J lost 8; bases outside the gene matches: 15. This CDR3 is 17 amino acids long. This CDR3 is CASSLRVLGAGVDEQFF. The CDR3 DNA reads as TGTGCCAGCAGTTTGCGGGTTCTGGGAGCGGGAGTGGATGAGCAGTTCTTC.

About this clone: One end of the junction varies from germline; a read error may be responsible. This rearrangement joins TRBV7-2 to TRBJ2-7; the D gene is possibly TRBD2 (6 bases). Germline CDR1 SGHTA, CDR2 FQGNSA. This CDR3 is built from 14 residues. The CDR3 region is CASSSIGGAYEQDF. The CDR3 nucleotides are TGTGCCAGCAGCTCTATCGGAGGGGCCTACGAGCAGGACTTC.

This clone was seen repeatedly, ten times or more. A read error may account for a junction end that differs from germline. The chain combines TRBV6-1 with TRBJ2-7; D uncertain. The CDR3 extends over 12 amino acids. In germline, CDR1 is MNHNS, CDR2 SASEGT. The CDR3 nucleotides are TGTGCCAGCAGTCCGGGCCCGAACGAGAAGTACTTC. Its protein product is CASSPGPNEKYF.

This clone was seen at least ten times. The chain has TRBV28 and TRBJ2-7, with D hard to call. There are 12 residues in the CDR3. The V gene lost 4 bases and the J gene lost 4 bases, with 8 bases spanning the gap. Germline V CDR1 and CDR2: MDHEN, SYDVKM. CDR3 amino acids: CASSSRLYEQYF. CDR3 nucleotides: TGTGCCAGCAGTTCAAGACTGTACGAGCAGTACTTC. Using reference TRBV28 and TRBJ2-7 for the parts outside the CDR3, the full variable domain is DVKVTQSSRYLVKRTGEKVFLECVQDMDHENMFWYRQDPGLGLRLIYFSYDVKMKEKGDIPEGYSVSREKKERFSLILESASTNQTSMYLCASSSRLYEQYFGPGTRLTVT.